The clone carrying this T cell receptor (beta chain) was detected only a few times. Antigen specificity is unknown. The data were obtained in a study of T cell repertoires in cytomegalovirus infection. Study in general: CMV infection and matching HLA type were both indicated by public TCR beta signatures. The study's findings and limits: In two of eight donors, the top clonotype was HLA-C-restricted CMV-specific.

V was cut by 1 base and J by 5 bases, with 17 bases left in between. This CDR3 has 16 amino acids. Germline lookup yields CDR1 SGHVS and CDR2 FQNEAQ. TCRdb re-called the reads with MiXCR, one entry per CDR3 protein. Of under 200,000 distinct CDR3 sequences listed, 28% were seen once; the top ten hold around 29%. The receptor comes from a human donor in good health (CMV status not recorded). Some clones in this sample may be carry-over from other donors' samples. The gene calls are TRBV7-8 and TRBJ1-1; D is possibly TRBD1 (5 bases). The sample taken for sequencing was PBMCs. CDR3: CASSLGAPGTATEAFF. The CDR3 DNA follows: TGTGCCAGCAGCTTAGGAGCCCCAGGGACGGCGACTGAAGCTTTCTTT.